Each of the 19 T cell receptor beta chains below was sequenced from the same sample in a study of T-cell reconstitution after alpha-beta-depleted transplantation in children. Unique molecular identifiers featured in how the TCRbeta library was prepared. MiXCR was run by TCRdb on the PCR reads, yielding one entry per CDR3 protein. This sample yields 200,000 to 300,000 distinct CDR3 sequences, of which approximately 8.9% are seen a single time; just under 6.5% belongs to the top ten. This material consisted of PBMCs, mostly from graft donor cells, taken 180 days after TCRalphabeta/CD19-depleted stem cell transplant. Source of these receptors: a male patient under 18 who had a stem cell transplant for acute lymphoblastic leukemia, so the T cells may come from the graft donor.

This clonotype was counted at least ten times. The V gene is TRBV21-1, the J gene TRBJ2-7; the D call TRBD1 from the table was never checked on the DNA. TRBV21-1 is termed a pseudogene. The CDR3 extends over 17 amino acids. CDR3 nucleotides: TGTGCCAGCAGCAAAAAGGGGGGACAGGAAACTTCCTACGAGCAGTACTTC. Translated, it gives CASSKKGGQETSYEQYF.

This clonotype occurred many times. The chain links TRBV4-3 to TRBJ2-7; 7 nucleotides align to TRBD1. CDR3 length equals 15 residues. V dropped 4 bases and J dropped 1; count of bases not matched to a gene: 7. Germline assignment: CDR1 LGHNA and CDR2 YSLEER. This CDR3 reads CASSPKQGISYEQYF. The CDR3 coding sequence is TGCGCCAGCAGCCCAAAACAGGGGATTTCCTACGAGCAGTACTTC.

This clonotype was detected many times. The V and J genes are TRBV18 and TRBJ2-3; D is undetermined. The CDR3 is 14 amino acids. Trimming pared 2 bases from V and 4 bases from J, leaving 10 bases between. CDR1 is KGHSH, CDR2 LQKENI, per germline. The CDR3 loop reads CASSPERSADTQYF. The CDR3 DNA sequence: TGTGCCAGCTCACCAGAGAGGTCGGCAGATACGCAGTATTTT.

This clonotype was seen at least ten times. J is TRBJ1-3 and V is TRBV28; unclear D gene. CDR3 length: 14 amino acids. Trimming removed 1 base at V and 0 bases at J, with 4 bases between. Germline lookup yields CDR1 MDHEN and CDR2 SYDVKM. For the CDR3, the DNA is TGTGCCAGCAGTTTATCGAGCTCTGGAAACACCATATATTTT. It translates to CASSLSSSGNTIYF.

The J gene is TRBJ1-1, the V gene TRBV5-4, with 8 nucleotides matching TRBD1. The CDR3 runs to 13 residues. Trimming cost V 5 bases and J 4 bases; bases outside gene matches: 4. Germline-derived CDR1 and CDR2 are SGHNT and YYREEE (reference sequence). Here the CDR3 DNA reads TGTGCCAGCAGACAGGGGGAGGGCACTGAAGCTTTCTTT. Translated: CASRQGEGTEAFF. Complete variable domain (other parts from reference TRBV5-4 and TRBJ1-1): ETGVTQSPTHLIKTRGQQVTLRCSSQSGHNTVSWYQQALGQGPQFIFQYYREEENGRGNFPPRFSGLQFPNYSSELNVNALELDDSALYLCASRQGEGTEAFFGQGTRLTVV.

This clonotype was seen many times. This chain connects TRBV5-1 to TRBJ2-2; 8 bases fit TRBD1. The CDR3 is made up of 15 amino acids. V lost 4 bases to trimming and J lost 5 bases; unmatched junction nucleotides: 7. Germline V gene sequence: CDR1 SGHRS, CDR2 YFSETQ. The CDR3 region is CASSRTGLETGELFF. The CDR3 DNA reads as TGCGCCAGCAGCCGGACAGGGTTGGAGACCGGGGAGCTGTTTTTT.

This clonotype was seen repeatedly, ten times or more. V usage is TRBV5-5 and J usage is TRBJ2-3; 8 positions agree with TRBD1. CDR1 and CDR2 from the germline V gene are SGHKS and YYEKEE (reference sequence). V lost 4 bases, J lost 0 bases, and 7 bases stayed unmatched. The CDR3 has 16 amino acids. CDR3 DNA: TGTGCCAGCAGCCTTAATACAGGGGGAAGCACAGATACGCAGTATTTT. Amino acid sequence: CASSLNTGGSTDTQYF.

The chain joins TRBV20-1 to TRBJ2-5, with 9 bases fitting TRBD1. The CDR3 consists of 14 residues. CDR1 DFQATT and CDR2 SNEGSKA come from the germline V gene (reference sequence). Trimming at V came to 5 bases and at J to 1 base, leaving 5 bases not matched to a gene. Here the CDR3 reads CSAGTGQVQETQYF. The CDR3 DNA reads as TGCAGTGCTGGGACAGGGCAGGTCCAAGAGACCCAGTACTTC.

This clonotype was seen many times. The chain is built from TRBV7-6 and TRBJ2-3; 8 bases align to TRBD1. With V trimmed by 1 base and J by 6 bases, 6 bases remained unmatched. CDR3 length equals 15 residues. The germline V gene encodes CDR1 SGHVS and CDR2 FNYEAQ. Here the CDR3 reads CASSLDPGGKDTQYF. CDR3 bases: TGTGCCAGCAGCTTAGATCCAGGGGGCAAGGATACGCAGTATTTT.

In its sample, this clonotype was seen many times. The genes are TRBV4-1 and TRBJ1-2; D ambiguous. Per the germline V gene, CDR1 is MGHRA and CDR2 is YSYEKL. CDR3 length: 14 residues. The V and J ends lost 1 base and 2 bases respectively, with 8 bases between them. DNA for the CDR3: TGCGCCAGCAGCCAAGTAGGGAACAACTATGGCTACACCTTC. Translated: CASSQVGNNYGYTF.

Many counts were recorded for this clonotype. The chain carries TRBV7-2 and TRBJ2-7; D might be TRBD1 (6 bases). V lost 2 bases and J 6 bases, leaving 17 bases between the germline ends. This CDR3 spans 15 amino acids. The V gene's germline CDR1 is SGHTA and CDR2 FQGNSA. The CDR3 sequence: CASSLRRTGTGEQYF. In nucleotides, the CDR3 is TGTGCCAGCAGCTTACGTCGCACAGGGACCGGCGAGCAGTACTTC. The full variable domain, rest sourced from reference TRBV7-2 and TRBJ2-7, is GAGVSQSPSNKVTEKGKDVELRCDPISGHTALYWYRQSLGQGLEFLIYFQGNSAPDKSGLPSDRFSAERTGGSVSTLTIQRTQQEDSAVYLCASSLRRTGTGEQYFGPGTRLTVT.

This clonotype was seen at least ten times. Written as DNA, the CDR3 is TGTGCCAGCAGCATGGACAGGAATAATTCACCCCTCCACTTT. Translation: CASSMDRNNSPLHF. This chain joins TRBV7-2 and TRBJ1-6, with 7 bases aligning to TRBD1. Germline values: CDR1 SGHTA, CDR2 FQGNSA. CDR3 length: 14 amino acids. V was pared by 5 bases and J by 5 bases, with 3 bases of the junction left unmatched.

In this sample, this clonotype turned up many times. The gene calls are TRBV6-1 and TRBJ2-6; 11 positions match TRBD1. The junction had 7 bases not matched to a gene; V was cut back by 6 bases and J by 3 bases. This CDR3 is built from 17 residues. The germline gives CDR1 MNHNS, CDR2 SASEGT. The DNA for the CDR3 is TGTGCCAGCAGCCTGGACAGGGGGCGGAGTGGGGCCAACGTCCTGACTTTC. It yields the protein CASSLDRGRSGANVLTF.

This clonotype was picked up one time. An end of the junction does not agree with germline; a read error may underlie this. The V and J genes are TRBV12-3 or TRBV12-4 and TRBJ2-7; D may be TRBD1 (7 bases). The length of the CDR3 is 18 residues. The CDR3 DNA is TGTACCAGCAGTTTAGCGGTTAAGGCGGCAGGGGGATCCTACGAGCAGTACTTC. Translation gives CTSSLAVKAAGGSYEQYF.

This clonotype was seen more than once but under ten times. V is TRBV10-3 and J is TRBJ1-2; unclear D gene. The CDR3 spans 17 residues. Looked up from germline, CDR1 is ENHRY and CDR2 is SYGVKD. V lost 2 bases, J lost 6 bases, and 22 bases lay in between. The CDR3 spells CAISEPNGVRRADGYTF. CDR3 coding DNA: TGTGCCATCAGTGAGCCCAACGGAGTTCGCCGAGCCGATGGCTACACCTTC.

This clonotype was detected ten times or more. V and J are TRBV12-3 or TRBV12-4 and TRBJ1-4; no firm D call. CDR3 length: 14 residues. V shed 2 bases and J shed 5 bases, with 9 bases lying between them. For the CDR3, the DNA is TGTGCCAGCAGTTTAAGGCCGAAAAATGAAAAACTGTTTTTT. Translating it yields CASSLRPKNEKLFF.

The table lists this clonotype with a few counts. For the CDR3, the DNA is TGTGCCAGCAGCCAAGACCAGGGGAAAGAGACCCAGTACTTC. Translating gives CASSQDQGKETQYF. The rearrangement uses TRBV4-2 and TRBJ2-5, with D perhaps TRBD1 (6 bases). V was shortened by 0 bases and J by 3 bases, with 8 bases between the two germline ends. CDR1 is LGHNA, CDR2 YNFKEQ, per germline. This CDR3 contains 14 residues.

This clonotype was seen many times. This chain links TRBV12-3 or TRBV12-4 with TRBJ1-4; D gene uncertain. V dropped 5 bases and J dropped 5 bases, with 15 bases sitting between them. CDR3 length equals 15 residues. The CDR3 region is CASSLQQSVNEKLFF. CDR3 nucleotide sequence: TGTGCCAGCAGTCTCCAACAGAGCGTAAATGAAAAACTGTTTTTT.

As regards this clonotype: A clone one base away is much larger, so this may be a read error. The rearrangement links TRBV5-1 to TRBJ1-2; TRBD1 matches 8 bases. The germline V gene has CDR1 SGHRS and CDR2 YFSETQ. The CDR3 runs 15 residues. CDR3 DNA: TGCGCCAGCAGCTTCGACAGGGGCAGTAGCTATGGCGACACCTTC. Protein sequence: CASSFDRGSSYGDTF.